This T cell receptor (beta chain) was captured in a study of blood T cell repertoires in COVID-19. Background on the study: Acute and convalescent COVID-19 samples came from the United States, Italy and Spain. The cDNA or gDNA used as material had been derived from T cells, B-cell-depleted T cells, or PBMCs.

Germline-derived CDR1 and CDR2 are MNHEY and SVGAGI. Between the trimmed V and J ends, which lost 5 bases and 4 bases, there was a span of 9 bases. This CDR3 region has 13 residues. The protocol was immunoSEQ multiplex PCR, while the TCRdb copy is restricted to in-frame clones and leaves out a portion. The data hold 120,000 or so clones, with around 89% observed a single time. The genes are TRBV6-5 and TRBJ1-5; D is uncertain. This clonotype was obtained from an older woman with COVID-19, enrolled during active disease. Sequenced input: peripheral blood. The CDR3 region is CASSLSENQPQHF. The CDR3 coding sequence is TGTGCCAGCAGTCTAAGTGAGAATCAGCCCCAGCATTTT.